Shown below are 27 T cell receptor beta chains from a single sample sequenced in a study of cytomegalovirus exposure and HLA in healthy donors. Profiling relied on immunoSEQ multiplex PCR, and the TCRdb table lists in-frame clones only, not all of them. The data contain roughly 150,000 clones, 85% of them singletons. Sequenced material: PBMCs. Every receptor here comes from a man between 25 and 39 years old in good health and CMV-seropositive.

The CDR3 DNA reads as TGCGCCAGCAGCCAAGATCAGCAGGGGTCTGTGGACTACACCTTC. This gives the protein CASSQDQQGSVDYTF. The chain links TRBV4-3 to TRBJ1-2, with D perhaps TRBD1 (6 bases). CDR1 is LGHNA and CDR2 is YSLEER in the germline V gene. The CDR3 loop spans 15 amino acids. Trimming pared 0 bases from V and 10 bases from J, leaving 18 bases between.

The sample holds many counts of this clone. The chain joins TRBV6-1 to TRBJ2-7; tentatively, D is TRBD2 (7 bases). This CDR3 contains 14 residues. Per germline, CDR1 MNHNS and CDR2 SASEGT. V was shortened by 6 bases and J by 6 bases, with 18 bases between the two germline ends. Written as DNA, the CDR3 is TGTGCCAGCAGCGAACTGACAGGCGGGGGCGAGCAGTACTTC. Amino acid sequence: CASSELTGGGEQYF.

This rearrangement joins TRBV9 to TRBJ1-2; D is possibly TRBD1 (6 bases). This CDR3 comprises 16 residues. The V gene lost 3 bases and the J gene lost 1 base, with 16 bases spanning the gap. In germline, CDR1 is SGDLS, CDR2 YYNGEE. CDR3 bases: TGTGCCAGCAGCGAGGGGACCGGGACAAGTAACTATGGCTACACCTTC. It translates to CASSEGTGTSNYGYTF.

The chain joins TRBV7-2 to TRBJ2-3, with 7 bases identical to TRBD2. The CDR3 has 15 residues. Germline CDR1 and CDR2: SGHTA and FQGNSA. The V and J ends lost 1 base and 6 bases, in that order; junction bases with no gene match: 7. Here the CDR3 reads CASSLVGGGGDTQYF. The CDR3 nucleotides are TGTGCCAGCAGCTTAGTTGGCGGGGGAGGGGATACGCAGTATTTT.

V usage is TRBV6-5 and J usage is TRBJ1-3; D gene unclear. V lost 0 bases to trimming and J lost 0 bases, with 6 bases between them. There are 15 residues in the CDR3. The germline V gene has CDR1 MNHEY and CDR2 SVGAGI. The CDR3 DNA reads as TGTGCCAGCAGTTACTCCATTAGCTCTGGAAACACCATATATTTT. It codes for CASSYSISSGNTIYF.

The V and J genes are TRBV1 and TRBJ2-5; TRBD2 is taken as the D call from the table, unchecked against the DNA. TRBV1 corresponds to a pseudogene. The CDR3 sequence is 16 residues long. The CDR3 nucleotides are TGCACCAGCAGCCAAGTTACCCCGGGGGGCCGAAAGACCCAGTACTTC. It is translated as CTSSQVTPGGRKTQYF.

The rearrangement links TRBV29-1 to TRBJ2-5, with D possibly TRBD2 on 6 matching bases. V shed 4 bases and J shed 5 bases, with 8 bases lying between them. The germline CDR1 and CDR2 sequences are SQVTM and ANQGSEA. CDR3 size: 11 residues. CDR3 coding DNA: TGCAGCGTTGCCGGAGGGGAGACCCAGTACTTC. Amino acid sequence: CSVAGGETQYF.

The chain recombines TRBV12-5 with TRBJ2-5, with D tentatively TRBD2 (6 bases). The CDR3 sequence is 15 residues long. Germline CDR1 reads LGHNT; CDR2 reads FRNRAP. V lost 6 bases and J 5 bases, leaving 19 bases between the germline ends. The CDR3, as DNA: TGTGCTAGTGGGGCCGCCGGGGGTGTTGGGGAGACCCAGTACTTC. This encodes CASGAAGGVGETQYF. The whole variable domain, remainder taken from reference TRBV12-5 and TRBJ2-5, is DARVTQTPRHKVTEMGQEVTMRCQPILGHNTVFWYRQTMMQGLELLAYFRNRAPLDDSGMPKDRFSAEMPDATLATLKIQPSEPRDSAVYFCASGAAGGVGETQYFGPGTRLLVL.

The CDR3 DNA sequence: TGTGCCAGCAGTTTAGGTGGGCCACGAGAGACCCAGTACTTC. Translation: CASSLGGPRETQYF. This chain links TRBV28 with TRBJ2-5; D is unresolved. The CDR3 covers 14 residues. Germline assignment: CDR1 MDHEN and CDR2 SYDVKM. Trimming pared 2 bases from V and 4 bases from J, leaving 11 bases between.

The chain employs TRBV4-2 and TRBJ2-7; 10 positions match TRBD1. With V trimmed by 2 bases and J by 2 bases, 6 bases remained unmatched. Per germline, CDR1 LGHNA and CDR2 YNFKEQ. The CDR3 is 16 amino acids. The CDR3 reads CASSQSTGQGAYEQYF. In nucleotides, the CDR3 is TGTGCCAGCAGCCAAAGCACAGGACAGGGGGCCTACGAGCAGTACTTC.

The genes are TRBV27 and TRBJ2-3; 12 nucleotides line up with TRBD2. CDR1 MNHEY and CDR2 SMNVEV come from the germline V gene (reference sequence). CDR3 length: 18 residues. J lost 5 bases, V lost 3 bases, and 12 bases had no gene match. The chain's CDR3 is CASSFTRTTSGGRDTQYF. The CDR3 DNA reads TGTGCCAGCAGTTTCACCCGAACGACTAGCGGGGGACGAGATACGCAGTATTTT.

The J gene is TRBJ2-7, the V gene TRBV27; D may be TRBD2 (6 bases). The germline V and J ends were trimmed by 2 bases and 3 bases, with 11 bases remaining between them. The CDR3 has 14 residues. From germline, CDR1 is MNHEY and CDR2 SMNVEV (reference sequence). For the CDR3, the DNA is TGTGCCAGCAGTTTACCCGGGCGGGACTACGAGCAGTACTTC. Amino acid sequence: CASSLPGRDYEQYF.

About this clone itself: Mismatch with germline at one junction end may stem from a read error. This chain joins TRBV5-1 and TRBJ2-1; 14 bases align to TRBD2. The CDR3 has 14 amino acids. CDR1 and CDR2 from the germline V gene are SGHRS and YFSETQ. The CDR3 nucleotides are TGCGCCAGCAGTCTCCAGGGGACTAGCGGGGGATTAGTCTTC. It codes for CASSLQGTSGGLVF.

A few counts support this clone. The chain is built from TRBV7-9 and TRBJ2-7; 9 bases align to TRBD1. This CDR3 is built from 14 residues. The V gene end was trimmed by 8 bases and the J gene end by 3 bases; junction bases not matched to a gene: 8. Per germline, CDR1 SEHNR and CDR2 FQNEAQ (reference sequence). The CDR3: CASDPGQGLYEQYF. DNA of the CDR3: TGTGCCAGCGACCCGGGACAGGGACTCTACGAGCAGTACTTC.

The rearrangement links TRBV5-1 to TRBJ2-1, with TRBD1 as a possible D gene (6 bases). V was trimmed by 4 bases and J by 5 bases, leaving 10 bases between them. CDR3 length: 13 amino acids. Germline CDR1 and CDR2: SGHRS and YFSETQ. The CDR3: CASSQGQNNEQFF. The DNA of the CDR3 is TGCGCCAGCAGCCAGGGGCAGAACAATGAGCAGTTCTTC. The variable domain in full, with the rest retrieved from reference TRBV5-1 and TRBJ2-1, is KAGVTQTPRYLIKTRGQQVTLSCSPISGHRSVSWYQQTPGQGLQFLFEYFSETQRNKGNFPGRFSGRQFSNSRSEMNVSTLELGDSALYLCASSQGQNNEQFFGPGTRLTVL.

This chain connects TRBV25-1 to TRBJ1-6; 7 bases are a match to TRBD1. V shed 5 bases, J shed 5 bases, and the junction held 6 bases outside the gene matches. From germline, CDR1 is MGHDK and CDR2 SYGVNS. CDR3 length: 15 residues. CDR3 nucleotide sequence: TGTGCCAGCAGTAGGCCGGGACAGAATAATTCACCCCTCCACTTT. It yields the protein CASSRPGQNNSPLHF.

This rearrangement joins TRBV6-1 to TRBJ1-1, with 9 bases fitting TRBD1. The CDR3 totals 14 residues. Germline trimming cut 3 bases from V and 5 bases from J; bases unmatched to any gene: 4. Germline assignment: CDR1 MNHNS and CDR2 SASEGT. CDR3 amino acids: CASSEGQGETEAFF. In DNA form, the CDR3 reads TGTGCCAGCAGTGAGGGACAGGGAGAGACTGAAGCTTTCTTT.

The chain combines TRBV19 with TRBJ1-2, with 7 bases identical to TRBD1. CDR1 and CDR2 from the germline V gene are LNHDA and SQIVND (reference sequence). Losses at the gene ends were 6 bases for V and 1 base for J; bases not matched to a gene: 11. The CDR3 is 16 amino acids. The CDR3 DNA reads TGTGCCAGTAGGTACGCCGGGACAGTCGATAACTATGGCTACACCTTC. Amino acids: CASRYAGTVDNYGYTF.

The genes are TRBV9 and TRBJ2-3; tentative D call: TRBD2 (6 bases). The CDR3 loop spans 16 amino acids. Germline V CDR1 and CDR2: SGDLS, YYNGEE. V lost 3 bases to trimming and J lost 1 base, with 15 bases between them. The CDR3 DNA follows: TGTGCCAGCAGCGCAAGGCCTAGCGCCCGCACAGATACGCAGTATTTT. Translating it yields CASSARPSARTDTQYF.

V and J are TRBV4-3 and TRBJ1-1; unclear D gene. This CDR3 has 15 amino acids. Between the trimmed V and J ends, which lost 1 base and 1 base, there was a span of 10 bases. Germline V gene lookup returns CDR1 LGHNA and CDR2 YSLEER. The CDR3 spells CASSQVLTGNTEAFF. CDR3 coding DNA: TGCGCCAGCAGCCAAGTATTAACCGGGAACACTGAAGCTTTCTTT.

This clone was found once. Relative to the germline gene, one junction end is altered; a read error may explain this. The rearrangement links TRBV7-7 to TRBJ2-7, with D uncertain. Per germline, CDR1 SSHAT and CDR2 FNYEAQ (reference sequence). This CDR3 comprises 15 residues. DNA for the CDR3: TGTGCTAGCAGCTTCCAAGAGGTCCCCTACTACGAGCAGTACTTC. Protein sequence: CASSFQEVPYYEQYF.

This chain links TRBV9 with TRBJ2-2; TRBD1 matches at 8 bases. Germline lookup yields CDR1 SGDLS and CDR2 YYNGEE. Losses at the gene ends were 4 bases for V and 0 bases for J; bases not matched to a gene: 8. The CDR3 consists of 17 residues. The CDR3 region is CASSTQQGGTNTGELFF. CDR3 nucleotides: TGTGCCAGCAGCACCCAACAGGGGGGTACGAACACCGGGGAGCTGTTTTTT.

This chain joins TRBV9 and TRBJ2-1; D may be TRBD2 (6 bases). CDR1 is SGDLS and CDR2 is YYNGEE in the germline V gene. This CDR3 comprises 17 residues. Trimming left V 0 bases short and J 6 bases short, with 19 bases between. The CDR3 bases are TGTGCCAGCAGCGTAGCTGGGTGGCAGGACGGGGGCAATGAGCAGTTCTTC. Encoded protein: CASSVAGWQDGGNEQFF.

This chain connects TRBV18 to TRBJ2-5; 8 bases line up with TRBD1. The V gene end was trimmed by 4 bases and the J gene end by 7 bases; junction bases not matched to a gene: 14. This CDR3 comprises 16 residues. Germline assignment: CDR1 KGHSH and CDR2 LQKENI. CDR3 sequence reads: CASSLSGTGGIGTQYF. In nucleotides, the CDR3 is TGTGCCAGCTCACTTTCCGGGACAGGAGGGATAGGGACCCAGTACTTC.

This chain links TRBV7-2 with TRBJ1-2, with 8 bases fitting TRBD1. The CDR3 has 17 amino acids. CDR1 is SGHTA and CDR2 is FQGNSA in the germline V gene. J was trimmed by 8 bases and V by 4 bases; bases with no gene match: 18. CDR3 DNA: TGTGCCAGCAGCTCCATAAGGGTCGACAGGGGCAATCGAGGCTACACCTTC. Translated: CASSSIRVDRGNRGYTF.

This clone was seen at least ten times. V and J are TRBV5-1 and TRBJ2-7; D is uncertain. The CDR3 has 14 residues. CDR1 and CDR2 from the germline V gene are SGHRS and YFSETQ. V gave up 2 bases and J gave up 6 bases, with 15 bases separating them. The CDR3 sequence is CASSFEQIVSEQYF. Here the CDR3 DNA reads TGCGCCAGCAGCTTTGAACAAATTGTAAGCGAGCAGTACTTC.

The chain uses TRBV9 and TRBJ1-1; TRBD1 might be the D (5 bases). V was pared by 2 bases and J by 3 bases, with 11 bases between. Germline assignment: CDR1 SGDLS and CDR2 YYNGEE. CDR3 length: 14 residues. The CDR3 region has the DNA TGTGCCAGCAGCGTTTTGACAGAGGACACTGAAGCTTTCTTT. Translation: CASSVLTEDTEAFF.